This T cell receptor (beta chain) was captured in a study of technical replicates of blood from a few donors. Libraries were prepared by immunoSEQ multiplex PCR; TCRdb keeps only in-frame clonotypes and omits some of them. Of 91,000 or so clones listed, about 95% are singletons. J gave up 2 bases and V 10 bases, and 11 bases lay outside the gene matches. The CDR3 consists of 15 residues. Looked up from germline, CDR1 is MNHNS and CDR2 is SASEGT. The sample comprised T cells isolated from PBMCs. The chain carries TRBV6-1 and TRBJ1-1; 9 positions agree with TRBD1. The sequence came from a human donor in good health. The CDR3 spells CATAGDREVNTEAFF. CDR3 sequence (DNA): TGTGCCACCGCCGGGGACAGGGAAGTTAACACTGAAGCTTTCTTT.